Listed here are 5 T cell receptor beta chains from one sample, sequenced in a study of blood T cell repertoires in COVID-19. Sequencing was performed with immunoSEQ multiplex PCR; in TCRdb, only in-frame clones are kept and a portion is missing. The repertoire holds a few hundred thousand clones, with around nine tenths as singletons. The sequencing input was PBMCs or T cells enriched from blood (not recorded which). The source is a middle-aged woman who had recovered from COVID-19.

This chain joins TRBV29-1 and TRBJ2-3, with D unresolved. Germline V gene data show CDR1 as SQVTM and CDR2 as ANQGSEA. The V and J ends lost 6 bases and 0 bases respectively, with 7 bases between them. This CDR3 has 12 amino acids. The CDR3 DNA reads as TGCAGCGTCTCCGTAAGCACAGATACGCAGTATTTT. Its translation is CSVSVSTDTQYF.

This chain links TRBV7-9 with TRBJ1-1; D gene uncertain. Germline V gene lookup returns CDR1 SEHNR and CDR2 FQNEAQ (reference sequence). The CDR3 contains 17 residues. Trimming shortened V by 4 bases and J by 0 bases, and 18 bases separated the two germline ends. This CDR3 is CASSSLPKGGMNTEAFF. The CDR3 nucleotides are TGTGCCAGCAGCTCCCTTCCCAAGGGAGGCATGAACACTGAAGCTTTCTTT.

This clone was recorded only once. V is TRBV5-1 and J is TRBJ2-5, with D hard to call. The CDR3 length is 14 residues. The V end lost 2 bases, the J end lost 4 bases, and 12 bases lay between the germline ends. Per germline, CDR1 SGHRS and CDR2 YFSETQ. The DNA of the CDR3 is TGCGCCAGCAGCTTCGAGGTGGGTCGAGAGACCCAGTACTTC. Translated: CASSFEVGRETQYF.

The CDR3 DNA follows: TGTGCCAGCAGTAACAGGGGCGCGAACACTGAAGCTTTCTTT. Its translation: CASSNRGANTEAFF. This chain uses TRBV6-5 with TRBJ1-1; 7 bases align to TRBD1. The CDR3 spans 14 residues. V shed 5 bases and J 1 base; nucleotides not matched to a gene: 4. Germline V gene sequence: CDR1 MNHEY, CDR2 SVGAGI.

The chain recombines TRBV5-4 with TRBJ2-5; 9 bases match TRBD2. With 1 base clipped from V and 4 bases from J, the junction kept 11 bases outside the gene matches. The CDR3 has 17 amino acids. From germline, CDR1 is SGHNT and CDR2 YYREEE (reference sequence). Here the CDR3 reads CASSLPGLARGPETQYF. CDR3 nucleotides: TGTGCCAGCAGCTTGCCGGGACTAGCTCGGGGGCCAGAGACCCAGTACTTC.